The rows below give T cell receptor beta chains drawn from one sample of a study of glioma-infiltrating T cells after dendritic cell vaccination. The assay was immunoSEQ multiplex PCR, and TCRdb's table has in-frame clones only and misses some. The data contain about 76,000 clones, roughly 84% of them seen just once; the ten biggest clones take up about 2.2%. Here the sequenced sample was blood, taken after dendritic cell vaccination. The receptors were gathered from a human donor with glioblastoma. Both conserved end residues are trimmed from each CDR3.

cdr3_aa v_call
ASHGTRYEQY TRBV6-1
ASSPAGGAF TRBV11-2
ASGLSLTDTQY TRBV12-5
ASSWEFNTGELF TRBV7-6
ASSLRPPGTGYTYEQY TRBV11-2
ASSPRGWGSSYNEQF TRBV27
ASSSVGGSNEQF TRBV2
ASSVPPGTGSNTEAF TRBV11-2
ASSSTQDRGDKDTQY TRBV7-6
ASSLDYYNEQF TRBV27
ASSVDWTGSGNTIY TRBV9
ASSLRAGSNQPQH TRBV27
ASSLLARTGAKKAF TRBV27
ASTTSGGAREQY TRBV27
AISEIRGERDGELF TRBV10-3
ASSLTHSAPGSSTMQY TRBV7-2
ASSPRTGPPEAF TRBV5-8
ASSVQGRELNYGYT TRBV7-9
SVVLANNEQF TRBV29-1
ASNIGGSPSTDTQY TRBV5-1
ASSLGGGRSSGNTIY TRBV7-8
ASSYGGGANYGYT TRBV6-6
ASSQPGLAGGTQETQY TRBV4-1
ASRASRGRSYGYT TRBV11-2
ATSNRQGNNYGYT TRBV15
ASSDGTSGYEQY TRBV10-2
ASSIEGGLAGVNEQF TRBV19
ASSRGTSDYEQY TRBV5-8
ASSSPGGSYEQY TRBV18
ASSSTGHEQY TRBV6-5
ASSKSTGWSEKLF TRBV10-1
ASSRRTSGVSSYNEQF TRBV5-6
ASSLGDSYYEQY TRBV5-8
ASSDSGGESYGYT TRBV6-4
ASSSGLSYNEQF TRBV5-1
ASSGRVRGTEAF TRBV5-6
ASSDAQGGNQPQH TRBV25-1
ASSIRTAASPLH TRBV19
ASSRAGSMNTEAF TRBV19
ASSQSTGRGGPDTQY TRBV4-1
ASTPSGTYLATEAF TRBV28
ASSLAGGRYNEQF TRBV5-4
ASSISTATNEKLF TRBV19
ASSAPGSYEQY TRBV6-1
ASSPRTNTEAF TRBV7-3
ASSQRTGDGEAF TRBV7-9
ASGLGTGGDTQY TRBV12-5
ATRIAGGPSYNEQF TRBV15
ASVGGLAGDRQY TRBV2
ASSSDRGETQY TRBV5-1
ASSFQNTDTQY TRBV5-1